These 26 T cell receptor beta chains share one sample of origin, sequenced in a study of shared clonotypes between healthy human individuals. The assay was immunoSEQ multiplex PCR, and TCRdb's table has in-frame clones only and misses some. The table includes about 680,000 clones, about 90% detected once. As defined, naive CD8 cells were CD45RO-negative and positively selected for CCR7, with terminally differentiated effector memory CD45RA+ cells excluded. Sequencing was done on a sample of naive CD8+ T cells sorted from blood. These receptors all come from a man aged 25 to 40 in good health.

Worth noting for this clone: The same CDR3 arises from other DNA sequences in this sample as well. The chain recombines TRBV7-9 with TRBJ2-2; the D call may be TRBD1 or TRBD2 (5 bases each). There are 13 residues in the CDR3. CDR1 and CDR2 from the germline V gene are SEHNR and FQNEAQ (reference sequence). Trimming left V 3 bases short and J 6 bases short, with 8 bases between. CDR3 residues: CASSFSGPGELFF. In DNA, the CDR3 is TGTGCCAGCAGCTTCTCGGGGCCCGGGGAGCTGTTTTTT.

V usage is TRBV10-3 and J usage is TRBJ2-2, with 9 bases identical to TRBD2. The CDR3 loop spans 21 amino acids. Trimming cost V 0 bases and J 3 bases; bases outside gene matches: 17. Germline values: CDR1 ENHRY, CDR2 SYGVKD. The CDR3 region has the DNA TGTGCCATCAGTGAGTCGGGGACCCGGACTAGCGTGGCCCGGGACACCGGGGAGCTGTTTTTT. This sequence encodes CAISESGTRTSVARDTGELFF.

J is TRBJ2-3 and V is TRBV9, with 9 bases identical to TRBD1. V was clipped by 4 bases and J by 5 bases; unmatched bases: 8. This CDR3 is built from 15 residues. Germline lookup yields CDR1 SGDLS and CDR2 YYNGEE. This CDR3 reads CASSRGQGLEDTQYF. DNA for the CDR3: TGTGCCAGCAGCCGGGGACAGGGCCTTGAAGATACGCAGTATTTT.

The gene calls are TRBV7-9 and TRBJ1-3; the D is unclear. The germline V and J ends were trimmed by 8 bases and 0 bases, with 11 bases remaining between them. The germline V gene encodes CDR1 SEHNR and CDR2 FQNEAQ (reference sequence). The CDR3 runs to 14 residues. The CDR3: CASLAGGSGNTIYF. The CDR3 DNA follows: TGTGCCAGCCTCGCCGGCGGCTCTGGAAACACCATATATTTT.

The chain is built from TRBV7-9 and TRBJ2-7; 7 nucleotides match TRBD2. The V and J ends lost 4 bases and 4 bases, in that order; junction bases with no gene match: 7. Germline CDR1 SEHNR, CDR2 FQNEAQ (reference sequence). This CDR3 spans 14 amino acids. The CDR3 reads CASSSRDYLYEQYF. DNA of the CDR3: TGTGCCAGCAGCTCCCGGGACTACCTGTACGAGCAGTACTTC.

This clone has just a few counts. The chain is built from TRBV7-9 and TRBJ1-2; D gene unclear. Trimming left V 1 base short and J 7 bases short, with 19 bases between. Germline CDR1 is SEHNR and CDR2 is FQNEAQ (reference sequence). The CDR3 has 16 residues. In DNA form, the CDR3 reads TGTGCCAGCAGCTTAGAGACCGCTTCGTCCCCCGGTGGCTACACCTTC. It is translated as CASSLETASSPGGYTF.

This chain links TRBV9 with TRBJ2-2, with 7 nucleotides matching TRBD1. This CDR3 is 17 amino acids long. Germline CDR1 reads SGDLS; CDR2 reads YYNGEE. V trimming: 2 bases; J trimming: 2 bases; junction bases outside the gene matches: 9. CDR3 in DNA: TGTGCCAGCAGCGTGCCCCTCGGACAGGTTAACACCGGGGAGCTGTTTTTT. It encodes CASSVPLGQVNTGELFF.

The rearrangement joins TRBV28 to TRBJ2-7, with a weak D call TRBD1 (6 bases). CDR1 is MDHEN and CDR2 is SYDVKM in the germline V gene. V shed 3 bases and J shed 6 bases, with 9 bases lying between them. This CDR3 comprises 12 residues. DNA of the CDR3: TGTGCCAGCAGTTTGGCAGGGGTCGAGCAGTACTTC. Translated, it gives CASSLAGVEQYF.

This clone has just a few counts. The chain employs TRBV1 and TRBJ2-6; whether TRBD2, the table's D call, matches the DNA was not checked. TRBV1 is marked as a pseudogene. The CDR3 runs 17 residues. The CDR3 region has the DNA TGCACCAACTATAGCGGGAGGCCTCTCTCTGGGGCCAACGTCCTGACTTTC. Protein product: CTNYSGRPLSGANVLTF.

The chain carries TRBV27 and TRBJ2-3; the D is unclear. This CDR3 region has 12 residues. V was trimmed by 0 bases and J by 13 bases, leaving 11 bases between them. The germline gives CDR1 MNHEY, CDR2 SMNVEV (reference sequence). The CDR3 region is CASSLSGQRKYF. The CDR3, as DNA: TGTGCCAGCAGTTTATCAGGGCAGAGGAAGTATTTT.

As to this clone: This same CDR3 is encoded by further DNA sequences in the sample. The chain recombines TRBV20-1 with TRBJ2-5; possible D gene TRBD2, 6 bases. Germline V CDR1 and CDR2: DFQATT, SNEGSKA (reference sequence). The CDR3 runs 11 residues. V lost 6 bases to trimming and J lost 5 bases, with 10 bases between them. The CDR3 sequence is CSAREVETQYF. CDR3 sequence (DNA): TGCAGTGCCAGGGAGGTTGAGACCCAGTACTTC.

The chain employs TRBV19 and TRBJ2-7; maybe TRBD2 (6 bases). Per the germline V gene, CDR1 is LNHDA and CDR2 is SQIVND (reference sequence). Deletions cut 5 bases from V and 2 bases from J, with 16 bases between. This CDR3 has 15 amino acids. The CDR3 DNA reads TGTGCCAGTAGTCCCGGTGCTAGCGTAACCTACGAGCAGTACTTC. It encodes CASSPGASVTYEQYF. The full variable domain, rest sourced from reference TRBV19 and TRBJ2-7, is DGGITQSPKYLFRKEGQNVTLSCEQNLNHDAMYWYRQDPGQGLRLIYYSQIVNDFQKGDIAEGYSVSREKKESFPLTVTSAQKNPTAFYLCASSPGASVTYEQYFGPGTRLTVT.

This clone occurred a few times. The chain recombines TRBV2 with TRBJ2-5; TRBD1 agrees at 9 bases. The trim removed 7 bases at V and 5 bases at J, leaving 8 bases unmatched. The CDR3 loop spans 14 amino acids. From germline, CDR1 is SNHLY and CDR2 FYNNEI. The CDR3 spells CASTYRGRIETQYF. CDR3 nucleotide sequence: TGTGCCAGCACCTACAGGGGGCGCATCGAGACCCAGTACTTC.

This chain connects TRBV13 to TRBJ2-1, with TRBD1 matching over 9 bases. CDR1 is PRHDT and CDR2 is FYEKMQ in the germline V gene (reference sequence). Trimming cost V 2 bases and J 5 bases; bases outside gene matches: 4. The length of the CDR3 is 15 residues. Here the CDR3 DNA reads TGTGCCAGCAGCTTAAGAAGGACAGGGGACAATGAGCAGTTCTTC. Protein product: CASSLRRTGDNEQFF.

The rearrangement joins TRBV6-6 to TRBJ2-7; D is unresolved. There are 12 residues in the CDR3. Germline V gives CDR1 MNHNY, CDR2 SVGAGI (reference sequence). Trimming took off 6 bases at V and 3 bases at J, with 9 bases between the two ends. Here the CDR3 reads CASSPGGYEQYF. CDR3 coding DNA: TGTGCCAGCAGCCCTGGCGGCTACGAGCAGTACTTC.

The chain couples TRBV5-1 to TRBJ2-5; 13 bases are a match to TRBD2. CDR1 and CDR2 (germline): SGHRS, YFSETQ. V shed 2 bases and J 5 bases; nucleotides not matched to a gene: 3. CDR3 length: 15 amino acids. The CDR3 region is CASSFGTSGKETQYF. CDR3 bases: TGCGCCAGCAGCTTCGGGACTAGCGGGAAGGAGACCCAGTACTTC.

The gene calls are TRBV15 and TRBJ2-2; 8 nucleotides align to TRBD2. The CDR3 loop spans 19 amino acids. In germline, CDR1 is LNHNV, CDR2 YYDKDF (reference sequence). Trimming cost V 0 bases and J 2 bases; bases outside gene matches: 11. For the CDR3, the DNA is TGTGCCACCAGCAGAGACGATGGGACTAGGTTCCTCAACACCGGGGAGCTGTTTTTT. Amino acids: CATSRDDGTRFLNTGELFF. Full variable domain (rest looked up from reference TRBV15 and TRBJ2-2): DAMVIQNPRYQVTQFGKPVTLSCSQTLNHNVMYWYQQKSSQAPKLLFHYYDKDFNNEADTPDNFQSRRPNTSFCFLDIRSPGLGDTAMYLCATSRDDGTRFLNTGELFFGEGSRLTVL.

The CDR3 coding sequence is TGTGCCAGCAGCTTAGTCCGGGGCGACACTGAAGCTTTCTTT. Translating it yields CASSLVRGDTEAFF. The genes are TRBV7-9 and TRBJ1-1; TRBD1 is a possible D gene (5 bases). Germline CDR1 reads SEHNR; CDR2 reads FQNEAQ (reference sequence). The CDR3 consists of 14 residues. V lost 1 base and J 3 bases, leaving 9 bases between the germline ends.

This chain uses TRBV9 with TRBJ2-7; D possibly corresponds to TRBD1 (5 bases). The CDR3 totals 12 residues. In germline, CDR1 is SGDLS, CDR2 YYNGEE. V was cut by 7 bases and J by 0 bases, with 8 bases left in between. Here the CDR3 reads CASPTVSYEQYF. The CDR3 coding sequence is TGTGCCAGCCCGACAGTCTCCTACGAGCAGTACTTC.

J is TRBJ2-7 and V is TRBV4-2, with TRBD1 matching 10 bases. This CDR3 is built from 18 residues. The trim removed 2 bases at V and 0 bases at J, leaving 10 bases unmatched. Germline V lookup: CDR1 LGHNA, CDR2 YNFKEQ. Here the CDR3 DNA reads TGTGCCAGCAGCCAACGCCTTGGACAGGGGGGAACCTCCTACGAGCAGTACTTC. It translates to CASSQRLGQGGTSYEQYF.

The chain has TRBV6-1 and TRBJ2-7; no reliable D call. V lost 6 bases and J 0 bases, leaving 15 bases between the germline ends. CDR1 is MNHNS, CDR2 SASEGT, per germline. The CDR3 consists of 15 residues. CDR3 sequence (DNA): TGTGCCAGCAGGCTTAAAATCCCCAGCTCCTACGAGCAGTACTTC. Translation gives CASRLKIPSSYEQYF.

The gene calls are TRBV27 and TRBJ1-5; D unresolved. V dropped 5 bases and J dropped 9 bases, with 14 bases sitting between them. Germline CDR1 and CDR2: MNHEY and SMNVEV (reference sequence). The CDR3 runs 13 residues. CDR3 sequence reads: CASSLGVTRPQHF. The CDR3 DNA is TGTGCCAGCAGTCTGGGTGTAACTCGGCCCCAGCATTTT.

The chain has TRBV5-1 and TRBJ2-1, with 8 positions matching TRBD2. CDR1 is SGHRS, CDR2 YFSETQ, per germline. The J segment lost 6 bases and the V segment lost 0 bases, leaving 2 bases of the junction unmatched. The CDR3 extends over 14 amino acids. Here the CDR3 DNA reads TGCGCCAGCAGCTTGGACACTAGCGGCAATGAGCAGTTCTTC. Amino acid sequence: CASSLDTSGNEQFF. The complete variable domain, with remaining parts taken from reference TRBV5-1 and TRBJ2-1, reads KAGVTQTPRYLIKTRGQQVTLSCSPISGHRSVSWYQQTPGQGLQFLFEYFSETQRNKGNFPGRFSGRQFSNSRSEMNVSTLELGDSALYLCASSLDTSGNEQFFGPGTRLTVL.

Points on this clone: Relative to the germline gene, one junction end is altered; a read error may explain this. The V and J genes are TRBV7-7 and TRBJ2-3; 9 bases map to TRBD2. CDR1 SSHAT and CDR2 FNYEAQ come from the germline V gene (reference sequence). There are 19 residues in the CDR3. The CDR3 spells CAGSASPAGGTGGTDTQYF. For the CDR3, the DNA is TGTGCCGGCAGCGCCTCACCGGCGGGAGGGACGGGCGGCACAGATACGCAGTATTTT.

This chain uses TRBV27 with TRBJ2-1; the match to TRBD2 covers 8 bases. The CDR3 covers 17 residues. CDR1 and CDR2 from the germline V gene are MNHEY and SMNVEV (reference sequence). Trimming took 5 bases from V and 7 from J; bases not matched to a gene: 16. The CDR3 reads CASSPPPWLAGMNEQFF. CDR3 in DNA: TGTGCCAGCAGTCCCCCCCCTTGGCTAGCGGGTATGAATGAGCAGTTCTTC.

The V gene is TRBV29-1, the J gene TRBJ1-2; no firm D call. CDR1 and CDR2 from the germline V gene are SQVTM and ANQGSEA. The CDR3 consists of 12 residues. Trimming pared 2 bases from V and 6 bases from J, leaving 10 bases between. The CDR3 DNA reads as TGCAGCGTTGAATACCTCTGGGATGGCTACACCTTC. Translated, it gives CSVEYLWDGYTF.